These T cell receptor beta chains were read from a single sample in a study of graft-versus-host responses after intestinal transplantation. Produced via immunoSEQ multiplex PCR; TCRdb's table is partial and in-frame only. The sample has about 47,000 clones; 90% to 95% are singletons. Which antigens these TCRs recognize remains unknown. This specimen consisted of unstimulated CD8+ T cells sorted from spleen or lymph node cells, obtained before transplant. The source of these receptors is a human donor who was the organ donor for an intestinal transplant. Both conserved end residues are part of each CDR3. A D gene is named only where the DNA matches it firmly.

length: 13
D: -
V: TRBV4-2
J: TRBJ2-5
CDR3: CASSQTRGETQYF
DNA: TGTGCCAGCAGCCAGACTAGGGGGGAGACCCAGTACTTC

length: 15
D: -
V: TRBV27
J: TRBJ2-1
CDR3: CASSPGGGADNEQFF
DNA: TGTGCCAGCAGTCCAGGGGGGGGCGCGGACAATGAGCAGTTCTTC

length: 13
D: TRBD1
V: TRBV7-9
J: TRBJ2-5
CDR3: CASSGTEKETQYF
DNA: TGTGCCAGCAGCGGGACAGAGAAAGAGACCCAGTACTTC

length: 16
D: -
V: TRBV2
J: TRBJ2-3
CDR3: CASSGGVGGLTDTQYF
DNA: TGTGCCAGCAGCGGCGGGGTGGGGGGCCTAACAGATACGCAGTATTTT

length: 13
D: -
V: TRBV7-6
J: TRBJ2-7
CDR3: CASSPSGTREQYF
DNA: TGTGCCAGCAGCCCCAGCGGAACGCGGGAGCAGTACTTC

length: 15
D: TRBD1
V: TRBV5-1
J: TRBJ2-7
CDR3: CASSEELGTAYEQYF
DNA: TGCGCCAGCAGCGAAGAACTAGGGACAGCCTACGAGCAGTACTTC

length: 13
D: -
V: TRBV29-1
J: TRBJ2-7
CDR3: CSVEWQGRGEQYF
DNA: TGCAGCGTTGAATGGCAGGGAAGGGGCGAGCAGTACTTC

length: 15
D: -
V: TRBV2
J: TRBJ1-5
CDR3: CASETGTYSNQPQHF
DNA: TGTGCCTCGGAAACAGGTACCTATAGCAATCAGCCCCAGCATTTT

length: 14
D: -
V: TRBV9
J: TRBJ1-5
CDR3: CASSVKFRNQPQHF
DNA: TGTGCCAGCAGCGTAAAGTTCCGGAATCAGCCCCAGCATTTT

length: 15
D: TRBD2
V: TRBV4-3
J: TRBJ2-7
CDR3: CASSPGLAGTYEQYF
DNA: TGCGCCAGCAGCCCGGGACTAGCGGGAACTTACGAGCAGTACTTC

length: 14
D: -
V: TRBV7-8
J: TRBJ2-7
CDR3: CASSPTSGAPEQYF
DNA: TGTGCCAGCAGCCCCACGTCGGGGGCACCCGAGCAGTACTTC

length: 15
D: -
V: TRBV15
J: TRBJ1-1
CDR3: CATGGTRGMNTEAFF
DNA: TGTGCCACCGGTGGTACACGGGGAATGAACACTGAAGCTTTCTTT

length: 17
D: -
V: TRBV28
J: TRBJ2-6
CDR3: CASRTGGISSGANVLTF
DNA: TGTGCCAGCAGGACAGGCGGGATTTCCTCTGGGGCCAACGTCCTGACTTTC

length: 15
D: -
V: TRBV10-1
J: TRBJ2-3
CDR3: CASSDQGSGTDTQYF
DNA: TGCGCCAGCAGTGATCAAGGGAGCGGCACAGATACGCAGTATTTT

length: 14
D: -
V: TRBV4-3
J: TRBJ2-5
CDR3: CASSQITNQETQYF
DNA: TGCGCCAGCAGCCAAATAACCAACCAAGAGACCCAGTACTTC

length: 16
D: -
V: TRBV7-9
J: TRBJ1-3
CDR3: CASSLAAGASGNTIYF
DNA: TGTGCCAGCAGCTTAGCGGCGGGGGCCTCTGGAAACACCATATATTTT

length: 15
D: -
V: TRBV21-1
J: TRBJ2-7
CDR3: CASSKTQDRRNEQYF
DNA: TGTGCCAGCAGCAAAACTCAGGACAGGAGAAACGAGCAGTACTTC

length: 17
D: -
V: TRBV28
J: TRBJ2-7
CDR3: CASSLIAPIGQQYEQYF
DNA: TGTGCCAGCAGTTTAATCGCTCCGATCGGACAGCAGTACGAGCAGTACTTC